These 21 T cell receptor beta chains were all obtained from the same sample, sequenced in a study of graft-versus-host responses after intestinal transplantation. For these receptors, no antigen is known. Sequencing was performed with immunoSEQ multiplex PCR; in TCRdb, only in-frame clones are kept and a portion is missing. The sample records approximately 130,000 clones, approximately 90% being singletons. Here the sequenced sample was unstimulated CD4+ T cells sorted from spleen or lymph node cells, taken before intestinal transplant. These receptors were collected from a human donor who received an intestinal transplant.

The sample holds one count of this clone. The rearrangement uses TRBV10-2 and TRBJ2-7; no firm D call. The CDR3 contains 15 residues. Germline V gives CDR1 WSHSY, CDR2 SAAADI. Trimming pared 5 bases from V and 4 bases from J, leaving 18 bases between. DNA of the CDR3: TGCGCCAGCAGTCCTGGAGTCACTTTTTTATACGAGCAGTACTTC. Translating it yields CASSPGVTFLYEQYF.

This sequence joins TRBV7-8 and TRBJ1-1; no definite D call. Trimming shortened V by 1 base and J by 2 bases, and 11 bases separated the two germline ends. Germline CDR1 SGHVS, CDR2 FQNEAQ. This CDR3 is built from 15 residues. CDR3 nucleotides: TGTGCCAGCAGCTTAGTTTCGGTTACTAACACTGAAGCTTTCTTT. Its protein is CASSLVSVTNTEAFF.

The chain uses TRBV2 and TRBJ2-1; 8 positions agree with TRBD2. Germline V lookup: CDR1 SNHLY, CDR2 FYNNEI. V gave up 6 bases and J gave up 4 bases; unmatched junction bases: 8. The CDR3 is made up of 15 amino acids. CDR3 sequence: CASRIGGALYNEQFF. In DNA, the CDR3 is TGTGCCAGCAGAATCGGGGGGGCCCTTTACAATGAGCAGTTCTTC.

This clone was recorded only once. The chain couples TRBV30 to TRBJ1-1; a possible D gene is TRBD1 (5 bases). CDR1 GTSNPN and CDR2 SVGIG come from the germline V gene (reference sequence). V gave up 2 bases and J gave up 8 bases, with 15 bases separating them. The CDR3 runs to 13 residues. DNA of the CDR3: TGTGCCTGGAGTCTCACAGGTTTCACCGAAGCTTTCTTT. Its protein is CAWSLTGFTEAFF.

The chain is built from TRBV7-7 and TRBJ2-1; D gene ambiguous. Trimming removed 0 bases at V and 5 bases at J, with 11 bases between. Looked up from germline, CDR1 is SSHAT and CDR2 is FNYEAQ (reference sequence). The CDR3 consists of 15 residues. CDR3 protein: CASSLAPAPHNEQFF. The CDR3 region has the DNA TGTGCCAGCAGCTTAGCGCCAGCCCCTCACAATGAGCAGTTCTTC.

The chain carries TRBV6-1 and TRBJ1-6; 7 bases agree with TRBD1. The V gene's germline CDR1 is MNHNS and CDR2 SASEGT. Losses at the gene ends were 6 bases for V and 5 bases for J; bases not matched to a gene: 7. The CDR3 is 15 amino acids. CDR3 residues: CASSPADRDNSPLHF. The CDR3 DNA reads as TGTGCCAGCAGCCCCGCCGACAGGGATAATTCACCCCTCCACTTT.

The chain couples TRBV12-5 to TRBJ2-7; no firm D call. The V and J ends lost 1 base and 1 base respectively, with 14 bases between them. CDR3 size: 16 residues. Germline values: CDR1 LGHNT, CDR2 FRNRAP. DNA for the CDR3: TGTGCTAGTGGTTTGGGCTCCCATCCTACGTCCTACGAGCAGTACTTC. Translating it yields CASGLGSHPTSYEQYF.

CDR3 DNA sequence: TGCGCCAGCAGCCAAGATGGACAGGGGGCTTATTCACCCCTCCACTTT. It encodes CASSQDGQGAYSPLHF. This sequence joins TRBV4-1 and TRBJ1-6; 11 bases agree with TRBD1. Germline V CDR1 and CDR2: MGHRA, YSYEKL. CDR3 length equals 16 residues. The ends lost 0 bases at V and 8 bases at J; junction bases unmatched: 3.

This clone was seen a handful of times. The chain combines TRBV10-3 with TRBJ1-6; no definite D call. Looked up from germline, CDR1 is ENHRY and CDR2 is SYGVKD. This CDR3 is 12 amino acids long. V was shortened by 5 bases and J by 5 bases, with 4 bases between the two germline ends. CDR3 region: CAISSNNSPLHF. CDR3 sequence (DNA): TGTGCCATCAGTTCCAATAATTCACCCCTCCACTTT.

The rearrangement uses TRBV29-1 and TRBJ2-3, with 7 bases aligning to TRBD1. CDR1 and CDR2 (germline): SQVTM, ANQGSEA. V lost 0 bases and J lost 0; bases outside the gene matches: 6. This CDR3 is built from 16 residues. Written as DNA, the CDR3 is TGCAGCGTTGAAGATTACTCGGGACAGAGCACAGATACGCAGTATTTT. The encoded protein is CSVEDYSGQSTDTQYF.

The chain links TRBV10-2 to TRBJ1-5, with a weak D call TRBD1 (6 bases). Germline CDR1 and CDR2: WSHSY and SAAADI. The CDR3 runs to 12 residues. V lost 7 bases, J lost 6 bases, and 10 bases lay in between. CDR3 coding DNA: TGCGCCAGCAAACAGGGAAGTCAGCCCCAGCATTTT. Translated: CASKQGSQPQHF.

The chain has TRBV5-4 and TRBJ1-3; no definite D call. The germline V and J ends were trimmed by 3 bases and 2 bases, with 9 bases remaining between them. This CDR3 has 14 amino acids. The V gene's germline CDR1 is SGHNT and CDR2 YYREEE (reference sequence). CDR3 loop: CASSSNLAGNTIYF. The CDR3 bases are TGTGCCAGCAGCTCAAACCTTGCTGGAAACACCATATATTTT.

The chain joins TRBV5-4 to TRBJ2-2; D is tentatively TRBD1 or TRBD2 (5 bases each). V lost 0 bases and J lost 3, with 9 bases in between. The CDR3 spans 15 residues. Germline assignment: CDR1 SGHNT and CDR2 YYREEE (reference sequence). The CDR3 coding sequence is TGTGCCAGCAGCTTGGATGGGGGATACACCGGGGAGCTGTTTTTT. This translates into CASSLDGGYTGELFF.

The V gene is TRBV6-6, the J gene TRBJ2-7, with D uncertain. Trimming took off 6 bases at V and 4 bases at J, with 10 bases between the two ends. In germline, CDR1 is MNHNY, CDR2 SVGAGI (reference sequence). CDR3 size: 12 residues. The CDR3 loop reads CASSELGYEQYF. The DNA for the CDR3 is TGTGCCAGCAGCGAATTGGGATACGAGCAGTACTTC.

This rearrangement joins TRBV18 to TRBJ2-5, with TRBD1 matching 10 bases. V dropped 8 bases and J dropped 2; count of bases not matched to a gene: 5. There are 14 residues in the CDR3. Germline CDR1 is KGHSH and CDR2 is LQKENI. The CDR3 reads CASLGQGEQETQYF. CDR3 DNA: TGTGCCAGCCTAGGACAGGGGGAGCAAGAGACCCAGTACTTC.

This clone was counted a single time. The chain is built from TRBV10-2 and TRBJ2-3; possibly TRBD2 for D (5 bases). The CDR3 is 15 residues long. The germline CDR1 and CDR2 sequences are WSHSY and SAAADI. Trimming pared 4 bases from V and 0 bases from J, leaving 11 bases between. Here the CDR3 DNA reads TGCGCCAGCAGTGGGGGTTGGACTAGCACAGATACGCAGTATTTT. It encodes CASSGGWTSTDTQYF.

The chain links TRBV5-4 to TRBJ1-6; 8 bases line up with TRBD1. The CDR3 is 15 amino acids. V dropped 4 bases and J dropped 10; count of bases not matched to a gene: 10. In germline, CDR1 is SGHNT, CDR2 YYREEE (reference sequence). The CDR3: CASSDETGASSPLHF. CDR3 bases: TGTGCCAGCAGCGACGAGACAGGGGCCAGCTCACCCCTCCACTTT.

The chain carries TRBV7-9 and TRBJ1-2; 9 bases are shared with TRBD1. The CDR3 sequence is 15 residues long. V was pared by 4 bases and J by 2 bases, with 5 bases of the junction left unmatched. Germline assignment: CDR1 SEHNR and CDR2 FQNEAQ (reference sequence). The CDR3: CASSYRDRDNYGYTF. CDR3 DNA: TGTGCCAGCAGCTACCGGGACAGGGACAACTATGGCTACACCTTC.

This clone was seen once. The chain is built from TRBV5-4 and TRBJ2-1; maybe TRBD1 (5 bases). CDR3 size: 14 residues. The germline V and J ends were trimmed by 2 bases and 7 bases, with 13 bases remaining between them. Germline V gives CDR1 SGHNT, CDR2 YYREEE (reference sequence). This chain's CDR3 is CASSFITGENEQFF. Here the CDR3 DNA reads TGTGCCAGCAGCTTTATTACAGGAGAGAATGAGCAGTTCTTC.

The chain has TRBV11-2 and TRBJ1-6; no clear D. Germline-derived CDR1 and CDR2 are SGHAT and FQNNGV. The CDR3 has 13 residues. V lost 4 bases to trimming and J lost 6 bases, with 7 bases between them. CDR3 residues: CASSSLSNSPLHF. CDR3 bases: TGTGCCAGCAGCTCCCTGAGTAATTCACCCCTCCACTTT.

The gene calls are TRBV4-2 and TRBJ2-5; a possible D gene is TRBD2 (6 bases). CDR3 size: 16 residues. The V gene lost 4 bases and the J gene lost 4 bases, with 19 bases spanning the gap. The germline V gene encodes CDR1 LGHNA and CDR2 YNFKEQ. Here the CDR3 reads CASSLGGARVGETQYF. The CDR3 nucleotides read TGTGCCAGCAGCCTTGGCGGGGCTCGGGTCGGAGAGACCCAGTACTTC.